This T cell receptor beta chain is from a study of T cell responses to AZD1222 COVID-19 vaccine. Libraries were prepared by immunoSEQ multiplex PCR; TCRdb keeps only in-frame clonotypes and omits some of them. The sample has tens of thousands of clones, 89% seen once. Study results and limitations: After two AZD1222 doses, spike-specific TCR breadth and depth rose versus day 0. Dominant at 160-218 and 743-854, vaccine-associated CD4 TCRs also spanned spike. Unmutated variant regions are reportedly the target of nearly half of TCRs that are spike-specific.

As for this clone: Its antigen is still unknown.

Trimming took off 8 bases at V and 0 bases at J, with 11 bases between the two ends. The length of the CDR3 is 14 residues. Germline CDR1 reads SGHTA; CDR2 reads FQGNSA. This material consisted of peripheral blood, taken 28 days after the second AZD1222 dose. The sequence derives from an adult who received the AZD1222 COVID-19 vaccine. This chain links TRBV7-2 with TRBJ2-1; D may match TRBD1 or TRBD2 (5 bases each). The CDR3 DNA reads as TGTGCCAGCGGTGGGGGTAGCTCCTACAATGAGCAGTTCTTC. It encodes CASGGGSSYNEQFF.